These 8 T cell receptor beta chains came from one sample sequenced in a study of T cells in Graves' hyperthyroidism and ophthalmopathy. RNA transcripts gave rise to amplified TCR beta CDR3 regions. During a first-round RT-PCR of the TCR CDR3, the HTBI primer set was used. TCRdb recomputed calls from the multiplex PCR reads with MiXCR, one row per CDR3 protein. The sample shows about 700,000 distinct CDR3 sequences, less than 15% of them seen only once. Sequencing was done on a sample of blood. Receptors originate from a woman between 18 and 29 years old with Graves' hyperthyroidism.

This clonotype was found a few times. The V and J genes are TRBV29-1 and TRBJ1-4, with 7 bases lining up with TRBD1. This CDR3 comprises 14 residues. Trimming cost V 0 bases and J 8 bases; bases outside gene matches: 6. The germline V gene encodes CDR1 SQVTM and CDR2 ANQGSEA. This chain's CDR3 is CSVEDQGGLEKLFF. CDR3 bases: TGCAGCGTTGAAGATCAGGGGGGTTTAGAAAAACTGTTTTTT.

V usage is TRBV6-5 and J usage is TRBJ2-5, with unresolved D. Germline V gene data show CDR1 as MNHEY and CDR2 as SVGAGI. V was shortened by 1 base and J by 2 bases, with 5 bases between the two germline ends. The CDR3 has 13 residues. The CDR3 reads CASSYLKQETQYF. The CDR3, as DNA: TGTGCCAGCAGTTACTTAAAGCAAGAGACCCAGTACTTC.

The sample holds many counts of this clonotype. The genes are TRBV12-3 or TRBV12-4 and TRBJ2-5; D call uncertain. Trimming pared 2 bases from V and 2 bases from J, leaving 9 bases between. The CDR3 runs 14 residues. The CDR3: CASSLTRQQETQYF. CDR3 sequence (DNA): TGTGCCAGCAGTTTAACCCGCCAGCAAGAGACCCAGTACTTC.

The V call is TRBV24-1, the J call TRBJ2-1; TRBD2 is a possible D gene (5 bases). This CDR3 comprises 17 residues. The V gene lost 4 bases and the J gene lost 3 bases, with 18 bases spanning the gap. CDR1 is KGHDR, CDR2 SFDVKD, per germline. CDR3 sequence (DNA): TGTGCCACCAGTGACCGCGGGCTCTCTAGGGACTACAATGAGCAGTTCTTC. Residues: CATSDRGLSRDYNEQFF.

This clonotype was recorded many times. In DNA form, the CDR3 reads TGTGCCATCAGTGAGGGGCGGGATAGCTCCTACGAGCAGTACTTC. Its protein product is CAISEGRDSSYEQYF. The rearrangement links TRBV10-3 to TRBJ2-7; TRBD2 might be the D (6 bases). The CDR3 has 15 amino acids. V was pared by 2 bases and J by 0 bases, with 11 bases between. Germline values: CDR1 ENHRY, CDR2 SYGVKD.

This clonotype came up many times. This chain joins TRBV7-8 and TRBJ1-4; no definite D call. V lost 6 bases and J 7 bases, leaving 12 bases between the germline ends. CDR1 and CDR2 from the germline V gene are SGHVS and FQNEAQ. There are 13 residues in the CDR3. CDR3 bases: TGTGCCAGCAGGAGAAAATATGGTGAAAAACTGTTTTTT. It specifies CASRRKYGEKLFF.

The CDR3 region is CASSSRQGPNEQFF. The CDR3 DNA sequence: TGTGCCAGCAGCTCGAGACAGGGTCCTAATGAGCAGTTCTTC. V usage is TRBV7-8 and J usage is TRBJ2-1; 7 bases align to TRBD1. The trim removed 4 bases at V and 7 bases at J, leaving 7 bases unmatched. Germline V gene sequence: CDR1 SGHVS, CDR2 FQNEAQ. This CDR3 region has 14 residues. The complete variable domain, with remaining parts taken from reference TRBV7-8 and TRBJ2-1, reads GAGVSQSPRYKVAKRGQDVALRCDPISGHVSLFWYQQALGQGPEFLTYFQNEAQLDKSGLPSDRFFAERPEGSVSTLKIQRTQQEDSAVYLCASSSRQGPNEQFFGPGTRLTVL.

This clonotype showed up just a few times. This CDR3 reads CASSQEGAGTGELFF. CDR3 in DNA: TGCGCCAGCAGCCAAGAAGGTGCGGGAACCGGGGAGCTGTTTTTT. The V and J genes are TRBV4-1 and TRBJ2-2; D might be TRBD2 (6 bases). CDR3 length: 15 residues. The germline V gene encodes CDR1 MGHRA and CDR2 YSYEKL. The V end lost 0 bases, the J end lost 5 bases, and 10 bases lay between the germline ends.